What follows are 29 T cell receptor beta chains derived from one specimen sequenced in a study of PD-1 blockade in classical Hodgkin lymphoma. Each patient experienced a relapse that followed autologous stem cell transplantation, and brentuximab vedotin exposure varied. Sequencing was performed with immunoSEQ multiplex PCR; in TCRdb, only in-frame clones are kept and a portion is missing. Of 55,000 to 80,000 clones in the sample, about 93% were seen once. The source material was peripheral blood mononuclear cells (PBMCs), sampled at baseline. The receptors here all came from a human donor with classical Hodgkin lymphoma.

The chain employs TRBV21-1 and TRBJ2-1; the table's D call TRBD1 went unverified against the DNA. TRBV21-1 is given as a pseudogene. The CDR3 is made up of 14 amino acids. The CDR3 region is CASSKAIRGREQFF. The CDR3 DNA is TGTGCCAGCAGCAAAGCTATCAGGGGGCGCGAGCAGTTCTTC.

The chain is built from TRBV2 and TRBJ1-5, with 7 bases fitting TRBD1. Germline CDR1 SNHLY, CDR2 FYNNEI. Trimming took 4 bases from V and 6 from J; bases not matched to a gene: 6. This CDR3 has 14 residues. The CDR3 is CASSGDSAIQPQHF. The CDR3 region has the DNA TGTGCCAGCAGTGGGGACAGCGCAATTCAGCCCCAGCATTTT. Together with reference TRBV2 and TRBJ1-5, the CDR3 gives the full variable domain: EPEVTQTPSHQVTQMGQEVILRCVPISNHLYFYWYRQILGQKVEFLVSFYNNEISEKSEIFDDQFSVERPDGSNFTLKIRSTKLEDSAMYFCASSGDSAIQPQHFGDGTRLSIL.

V usage is TRBV27 and J usage is TRBJ1-4; possible D gene TRBD1, 5 bases. The ends were cut back, 5 bases at V and 5 bases at J, with 18 bases in the middle. There are 16 residues in the CDR3. Germline assignment: CDR1 MNHEY and CDR2 SMNVEV (reference sequence). DNA of the CDR3: TGTGCCAGCAGTCTCAAGGCACAGGTCCGCAATGAAAAACTGTTTTTT. Translation gives CASSLKAQVRNEKLFF.

J is TRBJ2-1 and V is TRBV27; D is unresolved. The CDR3 consists of 16 residues. Germline V CDR1 and CDR2: MNHEY, SMNVEV (reference sequence). Deletions cut 2 bases from V and 1 base from J, with 12 bases between. CDR3 sequence reads: CASSLGVFISYNEQFF. The DNA for the CDR3 is TGTGCCAGCAGTTTAGGGGTCTTCATTTCCTACAATGAGCAGTTCTTC.

The chain uses TRBV28 and TRBJ2-2; either TRBD1 or TRBD2 may supply D (5 bases each). Germline-derived CDR1 and CDR2 are MDHEN and SYDVKM. The CDR3 length is 14 residues. V was pared by 8 bases and J by 3 bases, with 13 bases between. CDR3 region: CASRGGQYTGELFF. DNA of the CDR3: TGTGCCAGCCGTGGGGGTCAGTACACCGGGGAGCTGTTTTTT.

This CDR3 is CASSNELAAQLETQYF. The CDR3 DNA follows: TGCGCCAGCAGCAACGAGCTAGCGGCCCAGTTGGAGACCCAGTACTTC. The chain couples TRBV5-1 to TRBJ2-5; 7 nucleotides align to TRBD2. This CDR3 has 16 residues. Per the germline V gene, CDR1 is SGHRS and CDR2 is YFSETQ. V dropped 4 bases and J dropped 5; count of bases not matched to a gene: 14.

This clone was observed a single time. The chain couples TRBV20-1 to TRBJ1-4; perhaps TRBD1 as D (6 bases). This CDR3 comprises 11 residues. Trimming pared 6 bases from V and 8 bases from J, leaving 10 bases between. Germline V gene data show CDR1 as DFQATT and CDR2 as SNEGSKA (reference sequence). Here the CDR3 DNA reads TGCAGTGCCGAAAGGGGGGAAAAACTGTTTTTT. As protein: CSAERGEKLFF.

The chain's CDR3 is CASSLEGFKVLSEQYF. In nucleotides, the CDR3 is TGTGCCAGCAGCTTGGAAGGTTTCAAGGTCCTCTCCGAGCAGTACTTC. This chain joins TRBV5-6 and TRBJ2-7; D is ambiguous. CDR1 is SGHDT, CDR2 YYEEEE, per germline. Trimming removed 0 bases at V and 6 bases at J, with 19 bases between. This CDR3 is built from 16 residues.

This clone came up once. V and J are TRBV25-1 and TRBJ2-7; a weak D match, TRBD1 (5 bases). CDR1 and CDR2 (germline): MGHDK, SYGVNS. The CDR3 runs to 13 residues. V lost 8 bases, J lost 8 bases, and 19 bases lay in between. This CDR3 reads CASLTDQGFKQYF. CDR3 coding DNA: TGTGCCAGCCTAACTGACCAGGGTTTTAAGCAGTACTTC.

The chain has TRBV5-1 and TRBJ2-2; TRBD2 matches at 9 bases. The CDR3 is 14 residues long. From germline, CDR1 is SGHRS and CDR2 YFSETQ. J was trimmed by 5 bases and V by 9 bases; bases with no gene match: 8. CDR3 loop: CATQTSGGTGELFF. The CDR3 nucleotides are TGCGCCACCCAGACTAGCGGCGGGACCGGGGAGCTGTTTTTT.

The chain recombines TRBV27 with TRBJ2-7; 11 nucleotides agree with TRBD2. The CDR3 sequence is 14 residues long. Germline assignment: CDR1 MNHEY and CDR2 SMNVEV (reference sequence). With 5 bases clipped from V and 2 bases from J, the junction kept 2 bases outside the gene matches. CDR3 protein: CASSKTSGTYEQYF. In DNA form, the CDR3 reads TGTGCCAGCAGTAAGACTAGCGGGACCTACGAGCAGTACTTC.

V and J are TRBV27 and TRBJ2-5; the match to TRBD1 covers 11 bases. The V and J ends lost 7 bases and 11 bases, in that order; junction bases with no gene match: 12. Germline loops: CDR1 MNHEY, CDR2 SMNVEV (reference sequence). This CDR3 contains 14 residues. The CDR3 DNA reads as TGTGCCAGCACCCGGACAGGGGGCTGGGGGGAGCAGTACTTC. Translating gives CASTRTGGWGEQYF.

V usage is TRBV18 and J usage is TRBJ2-1; 8 positions match TRBD2. V gave up 6 bases and J gave up 4 bases; unmatched junction bases: 8. The germline V gene encodes CDR1 KGHSH and CDR2 LQKENI. The CDR3 has 15 amino acids. CDR3 in amino acids: CASSPPERGYNEQFF. The DNA for the CDR3 is TGTGCCAGCTCCCCTCCCGAGCGGGGGTACAATGAGCAGTTCTTC. Using reference TRBV18 and TRBJ2-1 for the parts outside the CDR3, the full variable domain is NAGVMQNPRHLVRRRGQEARLRCSPMKGHSHVYWYRQLPEEGLKFMVYLQKENIIDESGMPKERFSAEFPKEGPSILRIQQVVRGDSAAYFCASSPPERGYNEQFFGPGTRLTVL.

The chain couples TRBV27 to TRBJ2-7, with a possible D match to TRBD2 (5 bases). V was shortened by 3 bases and J by 3 bases, with 12 bases between the two germline ends. Germline V gene data show CDR1 as MNHEY and CDR2 as SMNVEV (reference sequence). The CDR3 totals 14 residues. The CDR3 loop is CASSFGESGYEQYF. The CDR3 DNA reads TGTGCCAGCAGTTTCGGGGAATCCGGCTACGAGCAGTACTTC.

The chain combines TRBV27 with TRBJ2-5; D is possibly TRBD1 (6 bases). CDR1 is MNHEY and CDR2 is SMNVEV in the germline V gene (reference sequence). Trimming took 6 bases from V and 5 from J, leaving 13 bases between them. CDR3 length equals 13 residues. CDR3 DNA sequence: TGTGCCAGCAGGTCACAGGGCGGGGAGACCCAGTACTTC. Protein product: CASRSQGGETQYF.

This rearrangement joins TRBV27 to TRBJ2-1; 7 bases line up with TRBD2. The CDR3 is 16 residues long. V lost 3 bases to trimming and J lost 2 bases; unmatched junction nucleotides: 7. Germline values: CDR1 MNHEY, CDR2 SMNVEV (reference sequence). The CDR3 sequence: CASSLSSGTTYNEQFF. The CDR3 coding sequence is TGTGCCAGCAGTTTGTCTTCCGGGACTACCTACAATGAGCAGTTCTTC.

J is TRBJ2-7 and V is TRBV5-6; TRBD1 agrees at 8 bases. V lost 3 bases and J lost 4; bases outside the gene matches: 6. The CDR3 has 14 amino acids. CDR1 is SGHDT and CDR2 is YYEEEE in the germline V gene. The CDR3 DNA follows: TGTGCCAGCAGCTCCGGACAGGGTAGGTACGAGCAGTACTTC. Its translation: CASSSGQGRYEQYF.

The gene calls are TRBV15 and TRBJ2-3; D is uncertain. The V gene lost 1 base and the J gene lost 7 bases, with 12 bases spanning the gap. The germline gives CDR1 LNHNV, CDR2 YYDKDF (reference sequence). The CDR3 extends over 14 amino acids. The CDR3 sequence: CATSRGAPENTQYF. CDR3 sequence (DNA): TGTGCCACCAGCAGAGGAGCCCCGGAGAATACGCAGTATTTT.

The V and J genes are TRBV6-4 and TRBJ2-7, with D hard to call. The germline V and J ends were trimmed by 4 bases and 3 bases, with 7 bases remaining between them. The CDR3 has 12 residues. Germline-derived CDR1 and CDR2 are MRHNA and SNTAGT. The CDR3 loop is CASSVGRYEQYF. The CDR3 region has the DNA TGTGCCAGCAGTGTGGGCCGCTACGAGCAGTACTTC.

V is TRBV5-6 and J is TRBJ2-5; tentatively, D is TRBD2 (7 bases). V was pared by 4 bases and J by 4 bases, with 23 bases between. CDR1 and CDR2 (germline): SGHDT, YYEEEE. The CDR3 has 17 residues. The CDR3: CASSPPGGRDYPETQYF. In DNA, the CDR3 is TGTGCCAGCAGCCCCCCTGGGGGCCGGGACTACCCAGAGACCCAGTACTTC.

V usage is TRBV11-2 and J usage is TRBJ2-1; 12 bases line up with TRBD1. Germline CDR1 is SGHAT and CDR2 is FQNNGV. The CDR3 sequence is 17 residues long. After removal of 2 bases from V and 9 bases from J, the junction contained 11 bases not matched to a gene. DNA of the CDR3: TGTGCCAGCAGCTTATTTTTTATGGGACAGGGGGCAGGTGAGCAGTTCTTC. Protein product: CASSLFFMGQGAGEQFF.

The rearrangement uses TRBV6-5 and TRBJ1-5; 8 bases map to TRBD1. CDR1 and CDR2 from the germline V gene are MNHEY and SVGAGI. With 7 bases clipped from V and 6 bases from J, the junction kept 5 bases outside the gene matches. The CDR3 totals 13 residues. CDR3 nucleotides: TGTGCCAGCACTTGGGACAGGAGTCAGCCCCAGCATTTT. This sequence encodes CASTWDRSQPQHF.

V is TRBV9 and J is TRBJ1-5; perhaps TRBD1 as D (5 bases). V was clipped by 4 bases and J by 0 bases, with 14 bases between them. The CDR3 runs to 16 residues. Germline lookup yields CDR1 SGDLS and CDR2 YYNGEE. The CDR3 nucleotides are TGTGCCAGCAGCCCCGGGACTTCTAATAGCAATCAGCCCCAGCATTTT. It codes for CASSPGTSNSNQPQHF.

The chain uses TRBV5-5 and TRBJ1-5, with 9 bases lining up with TRBD1. Germline values: CDR1 SGHKS, CDR2 YYEKEE (reference sequence). The CDR3 covers 15 residues. V dropped 3 bases and J dropped 6; count of bases not matched to a gene: 7. The CDR3 sequence is CASSWGQGRSQPQHF. The CDR3 nucleotides are TGTGCCAGCAGCTGGGGACAGGGAAGGAGTCAGCCCCAGCATTTT.

The chain employs TRBV29-1 and TRBJ1-5, with 7 bases aligning to TRBD1. The germline CDR1 and CDR2 sequences are SQVTM and ANQGSEA. Germline trimming cut 4 bases from V and 5 bases from J; bases unmatched to any gene: 5. This CDR3 region has 13 residues. The CDR3 here is CSVVQGIDQPQHF. The CDR3 nucleotides are TGCAGCGTTGTACAGGGGATCGATCAGCCCCAGCATTTT.

In this sample, this clone turned up once. The chain is built from TRBV21-1 and TRBJ2-7; the D segment call TRBD1 is taken from the table without a DNA check. TRBV21-1 is shown as a pseudogene. The CDR3 has 16 residues. The CDR3 DNA is TGTGCCAGCAGCCCCTCCGAGGCAGGGGGTTCCGCCGAGCAGTACTTC. This codes for CASSPSEAGGSAEQYF.

J is TRBJ1-2 and V is TRBV5-1; D possibly corresponds to TRBD1 (5 bases). From germline, CDR1 is SGHRS and CDR2 YFSETQ. CDR3 size: 15 residues. Trimming stripped 4 bases from V and 0 bases from J, with 13 bases between. CDR3: CASSERQPPNYGYTF. The DNA of the CDR3 is TGCGCCAGCAGCGAAAGACAGCCCCCTAACTATGGCTACACCTTC.

This rearrangement joins TRBV2 to TRBJ1-4, with D uncertain. Germline V gene sequence: CDR1 SNHLY, CDR2 FYNNEI. The ends were cut back, 1 base at V and 8 bases at J, with 2 bases in the middle. This CDR3 contains 11 residues. CDR3 bases: TGTGCCAGCAGTGAAGTGGAAAAACTGTTTTTT. This gives the protein CASSEVEKLFF.

The V call is TRBV2, the J call TRBJ2-3, with 10 bases matching TRBD2. The CDR3 has 16 residues. The germline V gene has CDR1 SNHLY and CDR2 FYNNEI. Germline trimming cut 6 bases from V and 2 bases from J; bases unmatched to any gene: 8. The CDR3 sequence: CASRMLAGVTTDTQYF. CDR3 bases: TGTGCCAGCAGGATGCTAGCGGGGGTTACCACAGATACGCAGTATTTT.